This is a list of T cell receptor beta chains from one sample in a study of cytomegalovirus exposure and HLA in healthy donors. Repertoires were generated with immunoSEQ multiplex PCR, while TCRdb's copy carries only in-frame clones and drops some. The table includes some 79,000 clones, approximately 94% detected once. Specimen: PBMCs. These receptors were collected from a woman aged 18-29 years in good health and CMV-seropositive. CDR3s include the opening cysteine and the closing phenylalanine or tryptophan. The order of the fields is J gene, V gene, clone size, D gene, CDR3 DNA, CDR3 protein. The D gene is left open where the match is weak. Rows give clone size only sometimes, using once, few, many, or a class for an expanded clone.

>TRBJ1-1|TRBV5-1|NA|TRBD1
TGCGCCAGCAGCCCCGGGACAGGGGGTCCGTTGGCTGAAGCTTTCTTT
CASSPGTGGPLAEAFF
>TRBJ2-7|TRBV9|NA|TRBD1
TGTGCCAGCAGCGCGGGACAGACCCCCTACGAGCAGTACTTC
CASSAGQTPYEQYF
>TRBJ2-1|TRBV11-2|once|NA
TGTGCCAGCAGCCCCGACAGAGCCTACAATGAGCAGTTCTTC
CASSPDRAYNEQFF
>TRBJ1-3|TRBV7-8|NA|NA
TGTGCCAGCAGCCCCACTGGAAACACCATATATTTT
CASSPTGNTIYF
>TRBJ2-5|TRBV4-1|NA|NA
TGCGCCAGCAGCCAAGGACAGCTGATCCAAGAGACCCAGTACTTC
CASSQGQLIQETQYF
>TRBJ1-1|TRBV6-4|once|TRBD1
TGTGCCAGCAGACCGGGACAGGACCCTATAGGTGAAGCTTTCTTT
CASRPGQDPIGEAFF
>TRBJ2-5|TRBV6-5|NA|NA
TGTGCCAGCAGCGGTTTAGAGACCCAGTACTTC
CASSGLETQYF
>TRBJ1-2|TRBV7-9|NA|NA
TGTGCCAGCAGCCCTTTCGGGGTTGTAGGCTACACCTTC
CASSPFGVVGYTF
>TRBJ1-5|TRBV28|NA|NA
TGTGCCAGCAGTCCGCGGGCCCGAGAAGGCAATCAGCCCCAGCATTTT
CASSPRAREGNQPQHF
>TRBJ2-2|TRBV7-2|once|TRBD2
TGTGCCAGCAGTTATCGGACTAGCGGGGGGGCCGGGGAGCTGTTTTTT
CASSYRTSGGAGELFF
>TRBJ1-2|TRBV5-6|NA|TRBD1
TGTGCCAGCTGTCGGACAGGGGGCTCTGGCTACACCTTC
CASCRTGGSGYTF
>TRBJ2-3|TRBV9|NA|NA
TGTGCCAGCAGCGTAGCAGGTCTACGCACAGATACGCAGTATTTT
CASSVAGLRTDTQYF
>TRBJ1-2|TRBV6-1|few|NA
TGTGCCAGCAGTGATCACCGAGGATTTTACTATGGCTACACCTTC
CASSDHRGFYYGYTF
>TRBJ1-3|TRBV5-1|once|NA
TGCGCCAGCAGCCCGGAGGGCACCTCTGGAAACACCATATATTTT
CASSPEGTSGNTIYF